A selection of T cell receptor beta chains follows, all from one sample in a study of control samples from healthy donors and cancer patients. TCRdb's copy holds only in-frame clones and misses some; the assay was immunoSEQ multiplex PCR. The sample records some 130,000 clones, about 88% being singletons. The sequenced material came from blood. The receptors originated from a woman aged 25-40 years in good health. CDR3s include the opening cysteine and the closing phenylalanine or tryptophan. The D gene is left open where the match is weak. A clone size is listed for some rows: how often the clone was seen (once, few, many), or a class if it is expanded.

>-|16|-|TRBV10-1|TRBJ2-2
CASSESGGQNTGELFF
TGCGCCAGCAGTGAGTCAGGGGGACAGAACACCGGGGAGCTGTTTTTT
>-|12|-|TRBV18|TRBJ2-7
CASSPSDYEQYF
TGTGCCAGCTCACCGTCAGATTACGAGCAGTACTTC
>-|16|TRBD2|TRBV13|TRBJ2-1
CASSNEALAGGNEQFF
TGTGCCAGCAGTAACGAAGCGCTAGCGGGAGGGAATGAGCAGTTCTTC
>once|14|TRBD1|TRBV7-2|TRBJ2-2
CASSFRQGAGELFF
TGTGCCAGCAGCTTTCGACAGGGGGCCGGGGAGCTGTTTTTT
>-|13|-|TRBV5-1|TRBJ2-7
CASSVLGSYEQYF
TGCGCCAGCAGCGTACTAGGTTCCTACGAGCAGTACTTC
>-|13|-|TRBV11-3|TRBJ2-7
CASSLWHEAEQYF
TGTGCCAGCAGCCTGTGGCACGAGGCCGAGCAGTACTTC
>-|16|TRBD1|TRBV4-1|TRBJ2-7
CASSSRRQGEIYEQYF
TGCGCCAGCAGCTCCCGTCGACAGGGGGAAATCTACGAGCAGTACTTC
>-|15|-|TRBV7-9|TRBJ1-4
CASSQSRPLGEKLFF
TGTGCCAGCAGCCAGAGTAGGCCTCTCGGGGAAAAACTGTTTTTT
>-|15|-|TRBV5-1|TRBJ1-1
CASSYLSTSPLEAFF
TGCGCCAGCAGCTATCTATCGACAAGCCCCCTTGAAGCTTTCTTT
>few|15|-|TRBV7-6|TRBJ2-2
CASSPRTNPPGELFF
TGTGCCAGCAGCCCCCGGACAAATCCCCCCGGGGAGCTGTTTTTT
>once|11|-|TRBV6-5|TRBJ1-6
CASIGGSPLHF
TGTGCCAGCATCGGGGGATCACCCCTCCACTTT
>-|14|-|TRBV6-6|TRBJ2-1
CASSYSRAYNEQFF
TGTGCCAGCAGTTACTCCCGGGCTTACAATGAGCAGTTCTTC
>-|14|TRBD1|TRBV19|TRBJ1-1
CASSRTGARTEAFF
TGTGCCAGTAGTAGAACAGGGGCGCGCACTGAAGCTTTCTTT
>-|14|TRBD2|TRBV7-2|TRBJ2-1
CASSFQREDNEQFF
TGTGCCAGCAGCTTCCAGCGGGAGGACAATGAGCAGTTCTTC
>-|15|-|TRBV19|TRBJ1-5
CASSINKGSSQPQHF
TGTGCCAGTAGTATAAATAAGGGTTCCTCTCAGCCCCAGCATTTT
>-|17|TRBD2|TRBV4-2|TRBJ2-1
CASSQDWGGRTNNEQFF
TGTGCCAGCAGCCAAGACTGGGGGGGGAGAACAAACAATGAGCAGTTCTTC
>-|11|-|TRBV10-3|TRBJ2-5
CATQIGETQYF
TGTGCCACACAGATCGGAGAGACCCAGTACTTC
>-|14|TRBD1|TRBV27|TRBJ1-4
CASGRTGGFEKLFF
TGTGCCAGCGGCCGGACAGGGGGCTTTGAAAAACTGTTTTTT
>-|14|-|TRBV5-1|TRBJ1-5
CASSLNGGLEPQHF
TGCGCCAGCAGCTTGAACGGGGGCCTAGAGCCCCAGCATTTT
>-|16|-|TRBV13|TRBJ2-2
CASSLGRVGATGELFF
TGTGCCAGCAGCTTAGGTAGGGTAGGGGCCACCGGGGAGCTGTTTTTT
>-|14|-|TRBV5-1|TRBJ1-1
CASSWDKYSTEAFF
TGCGCCAGCAGCTGGGACAAGTATAGCACTGAAGCTTTCTTT
>-|12|-|TRBV20-1|TRBJ1-1
CSASLRNTEAFF
TGCAGTGCTAGTCTACGGAACACTGAAGCTTTCTTT
>-|14|-|TRBV29-1|TRBJ1-3
CSVDPAGAGNTIYF
TGCAGCGTTGATCCGGCAGGGGCCGGAAACACCATATATTTT
>-|13|-|TRBV15|TRBJ1-5
CATSRDPGDPQHF
TGTGCCACCAGCAGAGATCCGGGAGACCCCCAGCATTTT
>-|16|-|TRBV7-8|TRBJ2-7
CASSLAGRRVPYEQYF
TGTGCCAGCAGCTTAGCGGGACGGCGGGTTCCCTACGAGCAGTACTTC
>-|12|-|TRBV6-5|TRBJ1-2
CASGDYFYGYTF
TGTGCCAGCGGAGATTACTTCTATGGCTACACCTTC
>once|12|-|TRBV12-3/TRBV12-4|TRBJ2-7
CASSFEGYEQYF
TGTGCCAGCAGTTTTGAAGGCTACGAGCAGTACTTC
>-|18|TRBD1|TRBV5-1|TRBJ1-1
CASSLQDGTVRRGTEAFF
TGCGCCAGCAGCTTGCAAGATGGGACAGTCAGGCGGGGAACTGAAGCTTTCTTT
>-|15|-|TRBV2|TRBJ1-5
CASSVKGASNQPQHF
TGTGCCAGCAGTGTAAAGGGAGCGAGCAATCAGCCCCAGCATTTT
>-|18|TRBD2|TRBV5-6|TRBJ2-7
CASSLYRLAGGPYNEQYF
TGTGCCAGCAGCTTGTATCGGCTAGCGGGAGGGCCATATAACGAGCAGTACTTC
>-|14|-|TRBV5-4|TRBJ1-4
CASSGGTDNEKLFF
TGTGCCAGCAGCGGCGGGACGGATAATGAAAAACTGTTTTTT
>-|15|-|TRBV3-1/TRBV3-2|TRBJ2-1
CASSQAGYRYNEQFF
TGTGCCAGCAGCCAAGCAGGGTATAGGTACAATGAGCAGTTCTTC
>-|15|-|TRBV6-5|TRBJ1-1
CASSWSRGSGTEAFF
TGTGCCAGCAGCTGGTCTCGGGGATCTGGCACTGAAGCTTTCTTT
>few|13|-|TRBV7-8|TRBJ2-2
CASSSRVSGELFF
TGTGCCAGCAGCTCCCGGGTCTCCGGGGAGCTGTTTTTT
>-|15|TRBD2|TRBV4-2|TRBJ2-3
CASSQGTSEADTQYF
TGTGCCAGCAGCCAAGGGACTAGCGAGGCAGATACGCAGTATTTT
>-|15|-|TRBV5-6|TRBJ2-3
CASSPEAPGTDTQYF
TGTGCCAGCAGCCCCGAAGCCCCGGGCACAGATACGCAGTATTTT
>-|14|TRBD1|TRBV18|TRBJ1-2
CASSPQGASYGYTF
TGTGCCAGCTCACCACAGGGGGCCAGCTATGGCTACACCTTC
>-|17|TRBD1|TRBV5-1|TRBJ1-1
CASRGSDPGTANTEAFF
TGCGCCAGCAGGGGATCCGACCCCGGGACAGCGAACACTGAAGCTTTCTTT
>-|14|-|TRBV2|TRBJ2-5
CASSEIGAQETQYF
TGTGCCAGCAGTGAAATTGGGGCCCAAGAGACCCAGTACTTC
>-|15|-|TRBV6-1|TRBJ1-2
CASSEAHPTDYGYTF
TGTGCCAGCAGTGAAGCGCACCCGACGGACTATGGCTACACCTTC
>-|12|-|TRBV18|TRBJ2-7
CASSLGSYEQYF
TGTGCCAGCTCACTGGGGTCCTACGAGCAGTACTTC
>-|13|-|TRBV19|TRBJ1-5
CASHGQPNQPQHF
TGTGCCAGTCACGGACAGCCCAATCAGCCCCAGCATTTT
>-|17|-|TRBV7-6|TRBJ2-3
CASSPALGASFTDTQYF
TGTGCCAGCAGCCCAGCCCTGGGGGCCTCCTTCACAGATACGCAGTATTTT
>-|12|-|TRBV6-2/TRBV6-3|TRBJ1-3
CASSYGGNTIYF
TGTGCCAGCAGTTACGGTGGAAACACCATATATTTT
>-|17|TRBD1|TRBV18|TRBJ1-3
CASSPSQGARNGNTIYF
TGTGCCAGCTCACCAAGTCAGGGGGCGCGAAACGGAAACACCATATATTTT
>-|17|TRBD1|TRBV5-5|TRBJ1-3
CASSPEETGRTGNTIYF
TGTGCCAGCAGCCCGGAGGAGACAGGGAGAACTGGAAACACCATATATTTT
>-|12|-|TRBV5-4|TRBJ1-2
CASSLEGDGYTF
TGTGCCAGCAGCTTGGAGGGGGATGGCTACACCTTC
>-|14|TRBD2|TRBV20-1|TRBJ2-5
CSASSSGRDETQYF
TGCAGTGCCAGTTCGAGCGGGAGAGATGAGACCCAGTACTTC
>-|13|-|TRBV10-3|TRBJ1-2
CAIARTEHYGYTF
TGTGCCATCGCCCGGACAGAGCACTATGGCTACACCTTC
>once|13|-|TRBV19|TRBJ2-2
CASSYRGPGELFF
TGTGCCAGTAGTTATCGGGGCCCCGGGGAGCTGTTTTTT
>-|13|TRBD1|TRBV5-3|TRBJ1-5
CAIPGKQGQPQHF
TGTGCCATACCGGGTAAACAGGGGCAGCCCCAGCATTTT
>-|15|-|TRBV10-3|TRBJ1-1
CAISESQSLNTEAFF
TGTGCCATCAGTGAGTCACAGAGCCTGAACACTGAAGCTTTCTTT
>-|13|-|TRBV7-3|TRBJ2-2
CASSPQGSGELFF
TGTGCCAGCAGCCCGCAGGGGTCCGGGGAGCTGTTTTTT
>-|15|TRBD2|TRBV9|TRBJ2-1
CASSAQSGRGNEQFF
TGTGCCAGCAGCGCACAGAGCGGGAGGGGAAATGAGCAGTTCTTC
>-|14|-|TRBV9|TRBJ2-1
CASSPVVQEVEQFF
TGTGCCAGCAGCCCAGTCGTACAGGAAGTGGAGCAGTTCTTC
>-|12|-|TRBV28|TRBJ1-4
CASKRTNEKLFF
TGTGCCAGCAAAAGGACTAATGAAAAACTGTTTTTT
>-|17|TRBD1|TRBV9|TRBJ1-1
CASSVVSDRGRDTEAFF
TGTGCCAGCAGCGTAGTGTCGGACAGGGGGCGAGACACTGAAGCTTTCTTT
>-|13|TRBD1|TRBV10-3|TRBJ1-5
CASTGGGDQPQHF
TGTGCCTCGACAGGGGGTGGGGATCAGCCCCAGCATTTT
>-|16|-|TRBV7-2|TRBJ2-3
CASSLGVGGVIDTQYF
TGTGCCAGCAGCTTAGGGGTGGGAGGCGTTATAGATACGCAGTATTTT
>-|16|TRBD2|TRBV27|TRBJ2-2
CASSREREVNTGELFF
TGTGCCAGCAGTCGGGAGCGGGAGGTGAACACCGGGGAGCTGTTTTTT